This T cell receptor beta chain was documented in a study of blood T cell repertoires in COVID-19 (dated by TCRdb to the early 2020s). Describing the broader study: Samples from collaborators originated in the United States, Italy and Spain and spanned both the acute and convalescent phases of COVID-19. The material from the prospective study consisted of cDNA or gDNA derived from T cells, B-cell-depleted T cells, or PBMCs. Deeply sampled blood TCRbeta repertoires from subjects exposed to, actively infected with, or recovered from COVID-19 were included in the dataset. A freely available public database, intended as a resource for researchers studying the immune response to SARS-CoV-2, is where the repertoires were released. Samples came from the ongoing ImmuneRACE study (first 160 participants) plus 1,254 subjects from 6 global collaborators. Sample metadata almost always included a de-identified subject ID, COVID-19 status, age in years and sex. Where available, HLA class I and class II types were obtained from metadata supplied by the sample provider rather than from assay-based typing.

From the germline V gene, CDR1 is SGHAT and CDR2 is FQNNGV. The CDR3 contains 16 residues, cysteine and phenylalanine counted. CDR3 DNA is the only sequence kept; it has 48 bases, read in frame from the first base. V was cut back by 2 bases and J by 4 bases, leaving a gap of 17 bases between them. Points the paper makes about the study in general: The amount of clinical and demographic metadata varied by source and participant and was provided uncurated.

The collaborating institutions used their own protocols to collect whole blood in K2EDTA tubes. For TCRbeta analysis, collaborator samples were shipped as frozen whole blood, as isolated PBMCs, or as DNA extracted from either sample type. The immunoSEQ Assay, a bias-controlled multiplex PCR, was used to amplify TCRbeta CDR3 regions from genomic DNA. The paper's processing steps were these. The number of nucleated cells in each sample was estimated by amplification of reference gene primers within the assay. To quantify the absolute abundance of each unique TCRbeta CDR3 rearrangement, sequence reads were collapsed and filtered. For each sample, productive Simpson clonality was calculated as the square root of Simpson's diversity index across productive rearrangements. TCRdb mirrors the immuneACCESS table, restricted to in-frame sequences. Some clones are absent from its copies; in checked studies, under half trace to an unresolved V gene, and the reason for the others is unknown. Clone size and V and J calls were adopted from that table, with D and trimming inferred from the DNA. This sample gives approximately 190,000 clones in total; about four fifths of them show up just once. The biggest ten clones account for about 6.9% of the sample.

Worth noting for this clone: No cognate antigen has been identified for it. Per-nucleotide qualities are absent, and no much larger clonotype sits a single base away.

Sequencing used peripheral blood. The receptor comes from a man in his sixties with acute or convalescent COVID-19. The rearrangement joined TRBV11-2 to TRBJ1-2; TRBD1 is a possible D gene, resting on 5 matching bases. The nucleotide sequence reads TGTGCCAGCAGCTTAAAATTTTCCCAGGGAGGCTATGGCTACACCTTC. Protein translation: CASSLKFSQGGYGYTF.